Presented here are 15 T cell receptor beta chains from one specimen sequenced in a study of monozygotic twins with inflammatory bowel disease. After re-calling the 5' RACE reads, TCRdb lists one entry per CDR3 protein, DNA absent. Recorded here are a few hundred thousand distinct CDR3 sequences; the top ten clones represent 2.6%. Sequencing used blood. These receptors originate from a human donor with ulcerative colitis or Crohn's disease, or a healthy co-twin of an affected twin (not recorded which).

This chain links TRBV24-1 with TRBJ2-2; TCRdb's D call, TRBD2, is unchecked because there is no DNA. The CDR3 length is 15 residues. Germline V gives CDR1 KGHDR, CDR2 SFDVKD. The CDR3 is CATGLGGENTGELFF.

The V gene is TRBV5-4, the J gene TRBJ2-1; there is no DNA to check the TCRdb D call of TRBD1. Per germline, CDR1 SGHNT and CDR2 YYREEE (reference sequence). The CDR3 extends over 14 amino acids. CDR3 in amino acids: CASSIQTGGNEQFF.

This sequence joins TRBV7-3 and TRBJ1-2. The CDR3 is made up of 13 amino acids. Germline V CDR1 and CDR2: SGHTA, FQGTGA. The CDR3 here is CASSPDTSYGYTF.

The chain has TRBV11-2 and TRBJ2-7; there is no DNA to check the TCRdb D call of TRBD1. Germline CDR1 SGHAT, CDR2 FQNNGV. The CDR3 is 13 residues long. The CDR3: CASSYGIRVEQYF.

The J gene is TRBJ2-5, the V gene TRBV5-1. The V gene's germline CDR1 is SGHRS and CDR2 YFSETQ. This CDR3 comprises 16 residues. The CDR3 reads CASSLRPGAYQETQYF.

The V call is TRBV30, the J call TRBJ1-4; lacking DNA, the TRBD1 call made by TCRdb goes unchecked. This CDR3 is built from 13 residues. Germline values: CDR1 GTSNPN, CDR2 SVGIG (reference sequence). CDR3 sequence reads: CAWKEGGEEKLFF.

The chain recombines TRBV5-4 with TRBJ1-1; TCRdb lists TRBD1, though no DNA is available to test this call. The CDR3 has 13 residues. Germline lookup yields CDR1 SGHNT and CDR2 YYREEE (reference sequence). The CDR3 protein is CASSSAGGGEAFF.

The gene calls are TRBV24-1 and TRBJ2-1; TCRdb's D gene call, TRBD1, goes unchecked for lack of DNA. From germline, CDR1 is KGHDR and CDR2 SFDVKD. The CDR3 has 14 amino acids. CDR3 sequence: CATSDGTVDNEQFF.

V and J are TRBV5-1 and TRBJ2-1; the D call from TCRdb, TRBD2, cannot be confirmed without DNA. Germline CDR1 SGHRS, CDR2 YFSETQ. The CDR3 covers 15 residues. The CDR3: CASSIGLAGYNEQFF.

The V call is TRBV4-1, the J call TRBJ2-1; there is no DNA to check the TCRdb D call of TRBD2. Germline V gene sequence: CDR1 MGHRA, CDR2 YSYEKL. The CDR3 length is 15 residues. The CDR3 loop is CASSEDYQPHNEQFF.

This chain uses TRBV6-1 with TRBJ1-5. Per germline, CDR1 MNHNS and CDR2 SASEGT. The CDR3 consists of 12 residues. The CDR3: CASSEGRRPQHF.

This rearrangement joins TRBV7-6 to TRBJ2-2. CDR1 and CDR2 from the germline V gene are SGHVS and FNYEAQ. This CDR3 has 15 amino acids. This CDR3 is CASSPIWPDTGELFF.

This rearrangement joins TRBV18 to TRBJ1-1. CDR3 length: 14 residues. CDR1 is KGHSH and CDR2 is LQKENI in the germline V gene. The CDR3: CASSPRGQEPEAFF.

This chain uses TRBV4-3 with TRBJ2-3. Germline lookup yields CDR1 LGHNA and CDR2 YSLEER. The CDR3 is 18 residues long. The CDR3 sequence is CASSDDSFDAISTDTQYF.

The CDR3: CASSLVQHEQFF. The gene calls are TRBV7-6 and TRBJ2-1. The CDR3 is 12 residues long. Looked up from germline, CDR1 is SGHVS and CDR2 is FNYEAQ.